The present T cell receptor beta chain was sequenced within a study of cytomegalovirus exposure and HLA in healthy donors. Germline values: CDR1 ENHRY, CDR2 SYGVKD. This CDR3 comprises 12 residues. Trimming shortened V by 5 bases and J by 3 bases, and 7 bases separated the two germline ends. About this clone: The antigen is unknown.

Study results and caveats: More clonal expansion characterized HLA-associated TCR beta chains than equally common others in a later analysis. A classifier reportedly called cytomegalovirus status with high sensitivity and specificity. Association of 16,951 TCR beta sequences with HLA alleles was found at 0.05 false discovery rate in a later analysis. The study designated 150 or so TCR beta chains cytomegalovirus-associated.

Amplification used 60 Vbeta primers and 13 Jbeta primers. Here immunoSEQ multiplex PCR was the method, and the copy in TCRdb shows in-frame clones only, minus some. This sample has more than 85,000 clones; 65% to 90% occur once, and the top ten carry 6.9%. This receptor was identified in a man aged 25-45 years in good health and CMV-seropositive. The gene calls are TRBV10-3 and TRBJ1-1; D is undetermined. Sequencing was carried out using PBMCs. The DNA of the CDR3 is TGTGCCATCAGTTCCGGGGACACTGAAGCTTTCTTT. Translated: CAISSGDTEAFF.